This entry describes one T cell receptor beta chain. No antigen is known for it. Libraries were prepared by immunoSEQ multiplex PCR; TCRdb keeps only in-frame clonotypes and omits some of them. Altogether more than 70,000 clones are present, under 95% being singletons, with the ten largest covering roughly an eighth. A history of autoimmune disease or systemic immunosuppression excluded patients. With 5 bases removed from V and 2 bases from J, the gap between germline ends came to 9 bases. The CDR3 loop spans 13 amino acids. CDR1 is SEHNR, CDR2 FQNEAQ, per germline (reference sequence). These data are taken from a study of OX40 agonist ivuxolimab in advanced cancers. Study-wide points: No determination was made of the antigen specificity of the expanded peripheral T cells. Mean expanded clone counts were higher in CD8+ than CD4+ T cells. With doses of 0.1 to 3.0 mg/kg, CD4+ and CD8+ blood T cells had undergone clonal expansion by week 6.

This sample comprised CD4+ or CD8+ T cells sorted from blood, obtained in a trial of the OX40 agonist ivuxolimab. The sequence derives from an adult with an advanced solid tumor such as melanoma, head and neck, liver or kidney cancer. The chain recombines TRBV7-9 with TRBJ1-2, with a possible D match to TRBD1 (5 bases). CDR3 sequence (DNA): TGTGCCAGCAGCACCAGGGAAAACTATGGCTACACCTTC. Its translation is CASSTRENYGYTF.